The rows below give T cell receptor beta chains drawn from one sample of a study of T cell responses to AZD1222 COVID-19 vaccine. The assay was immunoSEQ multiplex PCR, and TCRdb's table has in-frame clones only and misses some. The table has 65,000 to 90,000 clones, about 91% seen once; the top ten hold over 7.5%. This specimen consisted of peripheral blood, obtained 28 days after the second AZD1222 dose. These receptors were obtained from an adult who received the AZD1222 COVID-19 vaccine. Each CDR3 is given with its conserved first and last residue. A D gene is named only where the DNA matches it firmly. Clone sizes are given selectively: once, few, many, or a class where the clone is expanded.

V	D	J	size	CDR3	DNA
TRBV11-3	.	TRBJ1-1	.	CASSPGPQDHTEAFF	TGTGCCAGCAGCCCGGGACCGCAGGATCACACTGAAGCTTTCTTT
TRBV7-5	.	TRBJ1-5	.	CVRSVQWGVSNNQPQHF	TGTGTCAGAAGCGTACAGTGGGGGGTCTCTAACAATCAGCCCCAGCATTTT
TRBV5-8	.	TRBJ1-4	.	CASSLGRVTNEKLFF	TGTGCCAGCAGCTTGGGGAGAGTCACTAATGAAAAACTGTTTTTT
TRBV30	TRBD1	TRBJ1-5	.	CAWNEKGDRANQPQHF	TGTGCCTGGAACGAAAAGGGGGACAGGGCCAATCAGCCCCAGCATTTT
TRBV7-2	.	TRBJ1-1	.	CASSPSRRRLGNTEAFF	TGTGCCAGCAGCCCCTCACGGCGGAGGCTGGGGAACACTGAAGCTTTCTTT
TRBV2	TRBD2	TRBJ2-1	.	CASSDLLAGGRSVNNEQFF	TGTGCCAGCAGTGACCTTCTAGCGGGGGGGCGTAGTGTTAACAATGAGCAGTTCTTC
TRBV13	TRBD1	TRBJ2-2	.	CASSPPGQGKATGELFF	TGTGCCAGCAGCCCTCCAGGACAGGGAAAAGCTACCGGGGAGCTGTTTTTT
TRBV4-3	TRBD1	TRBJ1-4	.	CASSHARGGRTNEKLFF	TGCGCCAGCAGCCACGCCAGGGGGGGTCGCACTAATGAAAAACTGTTTTTT
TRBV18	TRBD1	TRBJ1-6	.	CASSTGTGVYSPLHF	TGTGCCAGCTCAACCGGGACAGGGGTGTATTCACCCCTCCACTTT
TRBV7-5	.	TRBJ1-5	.	CVRSLGRGPRRPQHF	TGTGTCAGAAGCTTAGGCAGGGGGCCGCGACGGCCCCAGCATTTT
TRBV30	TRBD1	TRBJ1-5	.	CAWSSVRGHNQPQHF	TGTGCCTGGAGTTCCGTAAGGGGGCACAATCAGCCCCAGCATTTT
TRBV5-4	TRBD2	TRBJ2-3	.	CASSLGTSGGSGPQYF	TGTGCCAGCAGCTTGGGGACTAGCGGGGGGTCAGGTCCGCAGTATTTT
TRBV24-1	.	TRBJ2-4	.	CATSETGADIQYF	TGTGCCACCAGTGAAACGGGTGCGGACATTCAGTACTTC
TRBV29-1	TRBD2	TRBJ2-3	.	CSAPAGRAEDTQYF	TGCAGCGCCCCTGCCGGGAGGGCAGAAGATACGCAGTATTTT
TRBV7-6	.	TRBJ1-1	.	CASSKVYGNTEAFF	TGTGCCAGCAGCAAGGTTTATGGGAACACTGAAGCTTTCTTT
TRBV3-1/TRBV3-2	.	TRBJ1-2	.	CASSQLGSQGNYGYTF	TGTGCCAGCAGCCAATTAGGGAGCCAGGGGAACTATGGCTACACCTTC
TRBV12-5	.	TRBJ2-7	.	CASGLVLGQVFYEQYF	TGTGCTAGTGGTTTGGTACTCGGGCAGGTATTCTACGAGCAGTACTTC
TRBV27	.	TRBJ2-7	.	CASSLRTGTEYF	TGTGCCAGCAGTCTCCGTACAGGAACAGAGTACTTC
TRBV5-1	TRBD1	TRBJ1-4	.	CASSLEGTGEKLFF	TGCGCCAGCAGCTTGGAAGGGACAGGTGAAAAACTGTTTTTT
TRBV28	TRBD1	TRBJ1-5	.	CASSPNRGLLNQPQHF	TGTGCCAGCAGTCCAAACAGGGGCCTGCTCAATCAGCCCCAGCATTTT
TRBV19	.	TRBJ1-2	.	CASRKTDNYGYTF	TGTGCCAGTAGAAAGACAGATAACTATGGCTACACCTTC
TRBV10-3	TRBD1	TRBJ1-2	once	CAITRNPGQGISNYGYTF	TGTGCCATCACAAGAAACCCGGGACAGGGGATTTCTAACTATGGCTACACCTTC
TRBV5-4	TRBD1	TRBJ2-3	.	CASSEQGADTQYF	TGTGCCAGCAGCGAGCAGGGGGCTGATACGCAGTATTTT
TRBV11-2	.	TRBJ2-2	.	CASSLVWGNTGELFF	TGTGCCAGCAGCTTAGTTTGGGGGAACACCGGGGAGCTGTTTTTT
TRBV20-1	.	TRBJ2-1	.	CSAPRGYEQFF	TGCAGTGCTCCTCGGGGTTATGAGCAGTTCTTC
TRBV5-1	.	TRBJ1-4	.	CASSLASANEKLFF	TGCGCCAGCAGCTTGGCCTCGGCTAATGAAAAACTGTTTTTT
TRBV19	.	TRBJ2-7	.	CASSKDRSYEQYF	TGTGCCAGTAGCAAAGACAGATCCTACGAGCAGTACTTC
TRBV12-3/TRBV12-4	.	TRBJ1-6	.	CASSLLMNSPLHF	TGTGCCAGCAGTCTACTCATGAATTCACCCCTCCACTTT
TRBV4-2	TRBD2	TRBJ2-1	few	CASSQDLAGGGGNEQFF	TGTGCCAGCAGCCAAGATCTAGCGGGAGGGGGAGGAAATGAGCAGTTCTTC
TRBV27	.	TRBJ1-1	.	CAIPLTGFF	TGTGCCATCCCACTAACGGGTTTCTTT
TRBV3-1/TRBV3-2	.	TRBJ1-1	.	CASSPGGEAFF	TGTGCCAGCAGCCCCGGGGGTGAAGCTTTCTTT
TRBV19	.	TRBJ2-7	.	CASSPGRTYEQYF	TGTGCCAGTTCTCCAGGACGGACCTACGAGCAGTACTTC
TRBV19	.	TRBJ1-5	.	CASSIGVNQPQHF	TGTGCCAGTAGTATTGGGGTTAATCAGCCCCAGCATTTT
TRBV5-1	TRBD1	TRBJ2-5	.	CASSLVGTDGETQYF	TGCGCCAGCAGCTTGGTGGGGACAGATGGGGAGACCCAGTACTTC
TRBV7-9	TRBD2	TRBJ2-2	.	CASSPGTSGGTGELFF	TGTGCCAGCAGCCCCGGGACTAGCGGGGGCACCGGGGAGCTGTTTTTT
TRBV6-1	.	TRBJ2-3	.	CASSDPGGGSTDTQYF	TGTGCCAGCAGTGACCCCGGAGGGGGTAGCACAGATACGCAGTATTTT
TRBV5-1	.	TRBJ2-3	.	CASSLAVAGGGTDTQYF	TGCGCCAGCAGCTTGGCTGTGGCCGGGGGCGGCACAGATACGCAGTATTTT
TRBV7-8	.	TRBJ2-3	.	CASSLARSSTDTQYF	TGTGCCAGCAGCTTAGCTCGATCTAGCACAGATACGCAGTATTTT
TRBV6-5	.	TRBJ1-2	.	CASSYDRGFNYGYTF	TGTGCCAGCAGTTACGACAGAGGCTTTAACTATGGCTACACCTTC
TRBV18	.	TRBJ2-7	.	CASSPRDGRAYEQYF	TGTGCCAGCTCACCCCGCGACGGGAGAGCCTACGAGCAGTACTTC
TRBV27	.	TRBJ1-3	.	CASRADSPLSGNTIYF	TGTGCCAGCAGGGCGGACAGTCCTTTATCTGGAAACACCATATATTTT
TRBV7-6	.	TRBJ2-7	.	CASSFSQGHLPISSYEQYF	TGTGCCAGCAGCTTCTCTCAGGGTCATCTACCTATTAGCTCCTACGAGCAGTACTTC
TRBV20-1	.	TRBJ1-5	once	CSASGGGLGQPQHF	TGCAGTGCTAGTGGGGGGGGGCTAGGTCAGCCCCAGCATTTT
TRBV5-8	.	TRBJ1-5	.	CASSPGTDSNQPQHF	TGTGCCAGCAGCCCGGGGACCGATAGCAATCAGCCCCAGCATTTT
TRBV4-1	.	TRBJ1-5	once	CASSQAGTESNQPQHF	TGCGCCAGCAGCCAAGCCGGGACGGAGAGCAATCAGCCCCAGCATTTT
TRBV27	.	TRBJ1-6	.	CASSYRGPSEYNSPLHF	TGTGCCAGCAGTTACCGGGGGCCATCCGAATATAATTCACCCCTCCACTTT
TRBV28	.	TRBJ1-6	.	CASRPGFTSNSPLHF	TGTGCCAGCAGGCCAGGGTTTACGTCGAATTCACCCCTCCACTTT
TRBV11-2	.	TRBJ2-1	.	CASSLTPGNEQFF	TGTGCCAGCAGCTTAACCCCAGGAAATGAGCAGTTCTTC
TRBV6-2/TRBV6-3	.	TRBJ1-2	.	CASSYRAGKVYGYTF	TGTGCCAGCAGTTACCGGGCAGGGAAGGTCTATGGCTACACCTTC
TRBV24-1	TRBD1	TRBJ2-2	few	CATSDFAPGTGTNTGELFF	TGTGCCACCAGTGATTTCGCCCCCGGGACAGGGACGAACACCGGGGAGCTGTTTTTT
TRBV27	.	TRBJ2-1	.	CASSSPGTGGLAGVTNEQFF	TGTGCCAGCAGTTCCCCCGGGACAGGGGGGCTAGCGGGAGTCACAAATGAGCAGTTCTTC
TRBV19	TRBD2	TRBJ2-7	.	CAVGLAGPNGVYEQYF	TGTGCCGTGGGACTAGCGGGGCCTAACGGGGTATACGAGCAGTACTTC
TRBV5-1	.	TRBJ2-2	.	CASSLRAGDTGELFF	TGCGCCAGCAGCTTGAGGGCAGGGGACACCGGGGAGCTGTTTTTT
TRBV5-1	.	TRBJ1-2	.	CASSRLEGGGYTF	TGCGCCAGCAGCCGCCTGGAGGGAGGTGGCTACACCTTC
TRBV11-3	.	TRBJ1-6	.	CASSLENSPLHF	TGTGCCAGCAGCTTAGAAAATTCACCCCTCCACTTT
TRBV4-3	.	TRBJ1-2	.	CASSGGEFDYGYTF	TGCGCCAGCAGTGGGGGGGAATTTGACTATGGCTACACCTTC
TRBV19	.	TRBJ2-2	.	CASSTTGRGTPGELFF	TGTGCCAGTAGTACTACAGGGCGGGGAACCCCCGGGGAGCTGTTTTTT
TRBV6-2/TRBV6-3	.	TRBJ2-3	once	CASSPRRTGVDTQYF	TGTGCCAGCAGTCCGAGACGCACCGGGGTAGATACGCAGTATTTT
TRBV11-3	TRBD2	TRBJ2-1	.	CASSFKSSLAGVPYNEQFF	TGTGCCAGCAGTTTTAAGAGTTCCCTAGCGGGAGTTCCCTACAATGAGCAGTTCTTC